Listed here are 28 T cell receptor beta chains from one sample, sequenced in a study of blood T cells in healthy people across ages. Then a second PCR, running about 6 to 11 cycles, was carried out with a sample-barcoded 5' primer and a J-beta primer mix. TCRdb re-called the 5' RACE reads with MiXCR, one entry per CDR3 protein. The table includes hundreds of thousands of distinct CDR3 sequences, about 44% detected once. The sequencing sample was made of blood. The receptors were gathered from a man aged 30-40 years in good health.

This clonotype was counted at least ten times. The chain recombines TRBV28 with TRBJ2-7; D not resolved. The V gene lost 3 bases and the J gene lost 7 bases, with 10 bases spanning the gap. CDR3 size: 12 residues. Germline CDR1 and CDR2: MDHEN and SYDVKM. Written as DNA, the CDR3 is TGTGCCAGCAGTTTGAGAGGCATGGAGCAGTACTTC. It yields the protein CASSLRGMEQYF.

This sequence joins TRBV4-3 and TRBJ1-1; D gene uncertain. The germline gives CDR1 LGHNA, CDR2 YSLEER. V was clipped by 0 bases and J by 0 bases, with 11 bases between them. CDR3 length equals 16 residues. The CDR3 sequence: CASSQDWGSMNTEAFF. CDR3 DNA sequence: TGCGCCAGCAGCCAAGATTGGGGATCCATGAACACTGAAGCTTTCTTT.

The gene calls are TRBV20-1 and TRBJ2-1; TRBD2 matches at 9 bases. With V trimmed by 3 bases and J by 4 bases, 13 bases remained unmatched. CDR3 length: 17 amino acids. Germline CDR1 and CDR2: DFQATT and SNEGSKA (reference sequence). CDR3 coding DNA: TGCAGTGCTAGGCGGGGGGGCCGTCCCCGACAATACAATGAGCAGTTCTTC. Translating it yields CSARRGGRPRQYNEQFF.

The gene calls are TRBV20-1 and TRBJ2-3; maybe TRBD2 (6 bases). The CDR3 contains 11 residues. V lost 5 bases and J lost 14, with 17 bases in between. Per the germline V gene, CDR1 is DFQATT and CDR2 is SNEGSKA (reference sequence). DNA of the CDR3: TGCAGTGCTCGAAGGGAGCGGGCGCGGTATTTT. Its translation is CSARRERARYF.

The CDR3 reads CASIQGRTEAFF. The CDR3 nucleotides are TGTGCCAGCATCCAGGGGAGGACTGAAGCTTTCTTT. V is TRBV28 and J is TRBJ1-1; possible D gene TRBD1, 6 bases. The CDR3 extends over 12 amino acids. The germline V gene has CDR1 MDHEN and CDR2 SYDVKM. The germline V and J ends were trimmed by 7 bases and 5 bases, with 11 bases remaining between them.

This clonotype came up a few times. This chain links TRBV20-1 with TRBJ1-5, with TRBD1 matching 7 bases. Trimming cost V 1 base and J 5 bases; bases outside gene matches: 8. The CDR3 has 15 residues. Germline V gene data show CDR1 as DFQATT and CDR2 as SNEGSKA (reference sequence). As DNA, the CDR3 is TGCAGTGCTAGAGTCGGGACAGCAGCGGATCAGCCCCAGCATTTT. It yields the protein CSARVGTAADQPQHF.

This clonotype was seen only a few times. The rearrangement joins TRBV5-1 to TRBJ2-7; D not certain. Germline-derived CDR1 and CDR2 are SGHRS and YFSETQ. This CDR3 spans 14 amino acids. Trimming removed 1 base at V and 0 bases at J, with 8 bases between. CDR3 in DNA: TGCGCCAGCAGCTTGAGTGTAAGCTCCTACGAGCAGTACTTC. It translates to CASSLSVSSYEQYF.

The chain joins TRBV20-1 to TRBJ2-7; 9 bases are shared with TRBD2. Germline V CDR1 and CDR2: DFQATT, SNEGSKA (reference sequence). CDR3 size: 13 residues. The V segment lost 3 bases and the J segment 4 bases; nucleotides outside the gene matches: 4. CDR3 nucleotide sequence: TGCAGTGCTAGTCGGCTAGCGGGATACGAGCAGTACTTC. Its protein product is CSASRLAGYEQYF.

This clonotype was detected only once. The CDR3 here is CASSLVGLAGATDTQYF. Here the CDR3 DNA reads TGCGCCAGCAGCTTGGTGGGACTAGCGGGAGCCACAGATACGCAGTATTTT. The J gene is TRBJ2-3, the V gene TRBV5-1; 14 bases map to TRBD2. The length of the CDR3 is 17 residues. With V trimmed by 0 bases and J by 2 bases, 2 bases remained unmatched. The V gene's germline CDR1 is SGHRS and CDR2 YFSETQ.

This clonotype was observed a handful of times. The V call is TRBV20-1, the J call TRBJ2-3, with D perhaps matching TRBD2 (6 bases). CDR1 is DFQATT, CDR2 SNEGSKA, per germline (reference sequence). Trimming removed 7 bases from V and 6 bases from J, with 11 bases in between. The CDR3 totals 11 residues. The CDR3 protein is CSVGGSDTQYF. The CDR3 DNA reads as TGCAGTGTCGGGGGAAGTGATACGCAGTATTTT.

The chain carries TRBV29-1 and TRBJ2-5, with 9 bases aligning to TRBD1. The DNA end is more similar to TRBJ2-7, so the J call may be wrong. The CDR3 is made up of 15 amino acids. CDR1 and CDR2 from the germline V gene are SQVTM and ANQGSEA. CDR3 nucleotide sequence: TGCAGCGTTGAAGCTTCGGGACAGGGCAGTTACGAGCAGTACTTC. This codes for CSVEASGQGSYEQYF.

CDR3: CASSLIAGANTGELFF. For the CDR3, the DNA is TGTGCCAGCAGCTTAATTGCGGGGGCGAACACCGGGGAGCTGTTTTTT. V and J are TRBV11-3 and TRBJ2-2; 7 bases agree with TRBD2. CDR1 and CDR2 (germline): SGHNT, YENEEA. The CDR3 contains 16 residues. The J segment lost 0 bases and the V segment lost 2 bases, leaving 3 bases of the junction unmatched. Full variable domain (rest looked up from reference TRBV11-3 and TRBJ2-2): EAGVVQSPRYKIIEKKQPVAFWCNPISGHNTLYWYLQNLGQGPELLIRYENEEAVDDSQLPKDRFSAERLKGVDSTLKIQPAELGDSAVYLCASSLIAGANTGELFFGEGSRLTVL.

The gene calls are TRBV6-5 and TRBJ2-3; D ambiguous. V was trimmed by 0 bases and J by 2 bases, leaving 9 bases between them. CDR1 is MNHEY and CDR2 is SVGAGI in the germline V gene. The CDR3 sequence is 15 residues long. The chain's CDR3 is CASSYSFQFTDTQYF. CDR3 nucleotides: TGTGCCAGCAGTTACTCTTTTCAGTTCACAGATACGCAGTATTTT.

This clonotype has just a few counts. V is TRBV29-1 and J is TRBJ1-2; 7 nucleotides agree with TRBD1. The germline V gene encodes CDR1 SQVTM and CDR2 ANQGSEA. The V segment lost 4 bases and the J segment 12 bases; nucleotides outside the gene matches: 14. The CDR3 covers 13 residues. The CDR3 DNA is TGCAGCGTTGGCGATCGGGAGACCAGGGGGAACACCTTC. Residues: CSVGDRETRGNTF. The full variable domain, rest sourced from reference TRBV29-1 and TRBJ1-2, is SAVISQKPSRDICQRGTSLTIQCQVDSQVTMMFWYRQQPGQSLTLIATANQGSEATYESGFVIDKFPISRPNLTFSTLTVSNMSPEDSSIYLCSVGDRETRGNTFGSGTRLTVV.

This chain joins TRBV7-9 and TRBJ2-5; perhaps TRBD1 as D (7 bases). The CDR3 runs to 16 residues. V was shortened by 1 base and J by 5 bases, with 17 bases between the two germline ends. The germline CDR1 and CDR2 sequences are SEHNR and FQNEAQ (reference sequence). The chain's CDR3 is CASSLETGAGLETQYF. The CDR3 coding sequence is TGTGCCAGCAGCTTAGAAACAGGGGCGGGATTGGAGACCCAGTACTTC.

The V gene is TRBV27, the J gene TRBJ1-1, with D possibly TRBD1 on 6 matching bases. The CDR3 runs 13 residues. Per the germline V gene, CDR1 is MNHEY and CDR2 is SMNVEV (reference sequence). V lost 6 bases, J lost 7 bases, and 15 bases lay in between. The CDR3 sequence is CASRDDNRVEAFF. Here the CDR3 DNA reads TGTGCCAGCAGGGATGACAACAGGGTTGAAGCTTTCTTT.

The V and J genes are TRBV6-2 or TRBV6-3 and TRBJ1-1; 9 bases fit TRBD1. The germline CDR1 and CDR2 sequences are MNHEY and SVGEGT. The CDR3 is 16 amino acids. The V segment lost 6 bases and the J segment 3 bases; nucleotides outside the gene matches: 11. The CDR3 protein is CASSSTTGGLDTEAFF. CDR3 nucleotide sequence: TGTGCCAGCAGCTCAACGACAGGGGGGTTGGACACTGAAGCTTTCTTT.

V usage is TRBV4-2 and J usage is TRBJ2-7, with 8 bases lining up with TRBD2. The length of the CDR3 is 17 residues. J lost 2 bases, V lost 0 bases, and 9 bases had no gene match. Germline V gene data show CDR1 as LGHNA and CDR2 as YNFKEQ. The CDR3 DNA reads as TGTGCCAGCAGCCAAGAAATCAGGACTAGCCCCCCCTACGAGCAGTACTTC. Protein product: CASSQEIRTSPPYEQYF.

The chain combines TRBV29-1 with TRBJ2-7; 8 positions match TRBD2. The V gene end was trimmed by 3 bases and the J gene end by 0 bases; junction bases not matched to a gene: 7. This CDR3 has 15 amino acids. Germline values: CDR1 SQVTM, CDR2 ANQGSEA. CDR3 protein: CSVDTVGTSSYEQYF. The CDR3 region has the DNA TGCAGCGTTGATACTGTCGGGACTAGCTCCTACGAGCAGTACTTC.

The count of this clonotype is one. The J gene is TRBJ1-2, the V gene TRBV4-1, with D uncertain. Germline CDR1 and CDR2: MGHRA and YSYEKL. The CDR3 has 14 amino acids. V dropped 2 bases and J dropped 0 bases, with 7 bases sitting between them. In DNA form, the CDR3 reads TGCGCCAGCAGCCAAAGTGTCGCTAACTATGGCTACACCTTC. Translated, it gives CASSQSVANYGYTF.

The J gene is TRBJ2-5, the V gene TRBV9, with 7 positions matching TRBD1. J lost 2 bases, V lost 4 bases, and 8 bases had no gene match. CDR3 length equals 15 residues. Germline V gene lookup returns CDR1 SGDLS and CDR2 YYNGEE. The CDR3 nucleotides read TGTGCCAGCAGCTTCAGTTACAGGGGTCAAGAGACCCAGTACTTC. The encoded protein is CASSFSYRGQETQYF.

This clonotype was observed a handful of times. The V and J genes are TRBV5-1 and TRBJ2-1, with D perhaps TRBD1 (6 bases). Deletions cut 4 bases from V and 4 bases from J, with 12 bases between. Germline-derived CDR1 and CDR2 are SGHRS and YFSETQ. This CDR3 has 14 amino acids. The CDR3 coding sequence is TGCGCCAGCAGCCCCCACAGGGAATACAATGAGCAGTTCTTC. As protein: CASSPHREYNEQFF.

This chain uses TRBV4-1 with TRBJ1-5, with D tentatively TRBD1 (5 bases). V lost 1 base, J lost 5 bases, and 15 bases lay in between. The CDR3 consists of 16 residues. Germline V gives CDR1 MGHRA, CDR2 YSYEKL. The CDR3 reads CASSQAGVERYQPQHF. The CDR3 region has the DNA TGCGCCAGCAGCCAAGCGGGGGTCGAAAGATATCAGCCCCAGCATTTT.

The rearrangement uses TRBV18 and TRBJ2-7; D is possibly TRBD1 or TRBD2 (5 bases each). Near its end, the DNA agrees better with TRBJ2-4, so the J call may be wrong. This CDR3 has 16 amino acids. The V gene's germline CDR1 is KGHSH and CDR2 LQKENI. The CDR3 spells CASSPLGTDLGNIQYF. The CDR3 DNA follows: TGTGCCAGCTCACCCCTCGGGACGGACTTGGGAAACATTCAGTACTTC.

The chain uses TRBV7-2 and TRBJ2-7, with TRBD1 matching 10 bases. Trimming removed 5 bases from V and 2 bases from J; junction bases left unmatched: 9. This CDR3 region has 16 residues. Germline V gene lookup returns CDR1 SGHTA and CDR2 FQGNSA. The CDR3 region is CASSVSSGTGAYEQYF. As DNA, the CDR3 is TGTGCCAGCAGCGTCAGTTCCGGGACAGGGGCCTACGAGCAGTACTTC.

This chain uses TRBV12-3 or TRBV12-4 with TRBJ1-2; D gene ambiguous. The CDR3 totals 13 residues. With 6 bases removed from V and 0 bases from J, the gap between germline ends came to 8 bases. CDR3 coding DNA: TGTGCCAGCAGGGTGGCGGCTAACTATGGCTACACCTTC. As protein: CASRVAANYGYTF.

V gene TRBV4-1 combines with J gene TRBJ2-3; TRBD2 might be the D (5 bases). The CDR3 has 19 residues. V was pared by 0 bases and J by 4 bases, with 23 bases between. Per the germline V gene, CDR1 is MGHRA and CDR2 is YSYEKL. The CDR3 coding sequence is TGCGCCAGCAGCCAAGATTGGATGTCTGCGGACGGGATGGCAGATACGCAGTATTTT. This sequence encodes CASSQDWMSADGMADTQYF.

The V gene is TRBV27, the J gene TRBJ1-2, with D unclear. In germline, CDR1 is MNHEY, CDR2 SMNVEV (reference sequence). CDR3 size: 13 residues. Trimming took off 3 bases at V and 11 bases at J, with 16 bases between the two ends. The CDR3 loop reads CASSFVQLGRYTF. DNA for the CDR3: TGTGCCAGCAGTTTCGTCCAACTCGGGAGATACACCTTC.